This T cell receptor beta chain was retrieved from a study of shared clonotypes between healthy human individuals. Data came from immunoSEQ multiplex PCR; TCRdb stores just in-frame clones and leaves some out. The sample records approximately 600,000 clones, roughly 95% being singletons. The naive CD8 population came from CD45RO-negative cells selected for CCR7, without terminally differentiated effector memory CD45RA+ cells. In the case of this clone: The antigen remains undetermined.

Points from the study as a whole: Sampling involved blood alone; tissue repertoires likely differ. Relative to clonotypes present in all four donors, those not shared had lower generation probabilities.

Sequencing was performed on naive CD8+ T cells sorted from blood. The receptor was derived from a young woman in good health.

CDR3 region: CASSPTGANTEAFF. CDR3 coding DNA: TGTGCCAGCAGCCCGACGGGAGCGAACACTGAAGCTTTCTTT. The chain recombines TRBV4-2 with TRBJ1-1, with unresolved D. V was shortened by 4 bases and J by 1 base, with 10 bases between the two germline ends. Germline V gene lookup returns CDR1 LGHNA and CDR2 YNFKEQ. The CDR3 consists of 14 residues.